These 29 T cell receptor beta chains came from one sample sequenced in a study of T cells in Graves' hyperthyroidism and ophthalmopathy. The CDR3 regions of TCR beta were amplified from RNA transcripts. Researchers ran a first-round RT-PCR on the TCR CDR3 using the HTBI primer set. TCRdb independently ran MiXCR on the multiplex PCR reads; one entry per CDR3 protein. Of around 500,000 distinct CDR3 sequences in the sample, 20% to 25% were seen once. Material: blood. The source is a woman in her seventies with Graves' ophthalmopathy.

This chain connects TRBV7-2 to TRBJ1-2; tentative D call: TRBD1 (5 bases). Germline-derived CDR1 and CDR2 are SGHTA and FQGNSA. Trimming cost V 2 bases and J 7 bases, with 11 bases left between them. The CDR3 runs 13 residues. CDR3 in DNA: TGTGCCAGCAGCTTATTCCAGGGAAGTGGCTACACCTTC. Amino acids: CASSLFQGSGYTF. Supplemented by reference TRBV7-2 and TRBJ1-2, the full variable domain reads GAGVSQSPSNKVTEKGKDVELRCDPISGHTALYWYRQSLGQGLEFLIYFQGNSAPDKSGLPSDRFSAERTGGSVSTLTIQRTQQEDSAVYLCASSLFQGSGYTFGSGTRLTVV.

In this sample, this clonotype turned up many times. CDR3 bases: TGTGCCAGCAGCCCGCGACTTTTATACGAGCAGTACTTC. This encodes CASSPRLLYEQYF. The chain recombines TRBV7-2 with TRBJ2-7, with unresolved D. The CDR3 has 13 residues. Germline V CDR1 and CDR2: SGHTA, FQGNSA. V shed 5 bases and J shed 4 bases, with 12 bases lying between them.

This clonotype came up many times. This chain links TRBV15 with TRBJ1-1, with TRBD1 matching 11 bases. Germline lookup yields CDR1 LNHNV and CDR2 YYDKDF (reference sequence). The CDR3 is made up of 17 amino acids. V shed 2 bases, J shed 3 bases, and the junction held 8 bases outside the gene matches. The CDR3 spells CATSRQRTGGRYTEAFF. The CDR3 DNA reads TGTGCCACCAGCAGACAAAGGACAGGGGGCCGATACACTGAAGCTTTCTTT. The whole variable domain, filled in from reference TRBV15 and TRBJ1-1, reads DAMVIQNPRYQVTQFGKPVTLSCSQTLNHNVMYWYQQKSSQAPKLLFHYYDKDFNNEADTPDNFQSRRPNTSFCFLDIRSPGLGDTAMYLCATSRQRTGGRYTEAFFGQGTRLTVV.

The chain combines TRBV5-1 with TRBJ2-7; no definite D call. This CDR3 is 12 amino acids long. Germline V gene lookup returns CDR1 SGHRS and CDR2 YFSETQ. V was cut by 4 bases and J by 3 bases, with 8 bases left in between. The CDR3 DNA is TGCGCCAGCAGCCGGGCTGGCTACGAGCAGTACTTC. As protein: CASSRAGYEQYF.

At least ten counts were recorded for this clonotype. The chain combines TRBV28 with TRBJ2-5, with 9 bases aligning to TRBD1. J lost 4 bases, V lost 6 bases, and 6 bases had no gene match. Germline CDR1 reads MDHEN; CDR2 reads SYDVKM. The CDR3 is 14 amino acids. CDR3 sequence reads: CASRADRGRETQYF. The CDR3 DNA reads TGTGCCAGCAGAGCCGACAGGGGGAGAGAGACCCAGTACTTC.

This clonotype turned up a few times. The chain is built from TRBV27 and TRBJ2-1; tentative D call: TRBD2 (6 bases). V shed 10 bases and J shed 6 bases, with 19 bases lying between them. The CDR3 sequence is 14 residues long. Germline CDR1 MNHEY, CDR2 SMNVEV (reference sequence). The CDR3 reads CATVKLAKANEQFF. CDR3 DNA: TGTGCCACCGTTAAACTAGCAAAAGCCAATGAGCAGTTCTTC.

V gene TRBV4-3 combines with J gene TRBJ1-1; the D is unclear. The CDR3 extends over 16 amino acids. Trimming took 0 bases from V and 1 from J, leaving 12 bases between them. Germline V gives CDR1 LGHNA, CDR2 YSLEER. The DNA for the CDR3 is TGCGCCAGCAGCCAAGATGGAGCGGACCCGAACACTGAAGCTTTCTTT. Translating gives CASSQDGADPNTEAFF.

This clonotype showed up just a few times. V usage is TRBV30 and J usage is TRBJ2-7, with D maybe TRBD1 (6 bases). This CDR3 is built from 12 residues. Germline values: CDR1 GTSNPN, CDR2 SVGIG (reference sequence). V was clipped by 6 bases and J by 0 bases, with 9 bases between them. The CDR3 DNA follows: TGTGCCTGTCGGGACAACTCCTACGAGCAGTACTTC. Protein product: CACRDNSYEQYF.

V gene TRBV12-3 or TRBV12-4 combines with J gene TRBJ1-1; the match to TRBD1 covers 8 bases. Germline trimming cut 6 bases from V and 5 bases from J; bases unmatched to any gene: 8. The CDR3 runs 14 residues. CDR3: CASSSIQGATEAFF. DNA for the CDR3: TGTGCCAGCAGCTCAATCCAGGGGGCTACTGAAGCTTTCTTT.

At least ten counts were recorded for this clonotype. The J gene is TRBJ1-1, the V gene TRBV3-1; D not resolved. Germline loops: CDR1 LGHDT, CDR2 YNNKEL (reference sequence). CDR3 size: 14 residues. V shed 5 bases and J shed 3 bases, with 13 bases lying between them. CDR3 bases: TGTGCCAGCAGCAGCAACGTTTTTGACACTGAAGCTTTCTTT. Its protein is CASSSNVFDTEAFF.

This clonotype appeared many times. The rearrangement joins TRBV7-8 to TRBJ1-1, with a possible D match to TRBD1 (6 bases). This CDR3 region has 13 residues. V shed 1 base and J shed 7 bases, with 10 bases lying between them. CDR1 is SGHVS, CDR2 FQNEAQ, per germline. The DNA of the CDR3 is TGTGCCAGCAGCTTAGGGGGGCGTAGTGAAGCTTTCTTT. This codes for CASSLGGRSEAFF.

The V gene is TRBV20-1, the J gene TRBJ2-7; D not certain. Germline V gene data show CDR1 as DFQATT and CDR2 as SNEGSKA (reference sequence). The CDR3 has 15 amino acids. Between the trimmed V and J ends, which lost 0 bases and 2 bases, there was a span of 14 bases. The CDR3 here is CSARDEARVAYEQYF. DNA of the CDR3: TGCAGTGCTAGAGATGAAGCGCGCGTAGCCTACGAGCAGTACTTC.

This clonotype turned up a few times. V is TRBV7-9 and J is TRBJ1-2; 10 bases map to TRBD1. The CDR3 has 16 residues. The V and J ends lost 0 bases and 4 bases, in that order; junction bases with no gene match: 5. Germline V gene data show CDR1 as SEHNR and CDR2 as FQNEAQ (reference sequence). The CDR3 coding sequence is TGTGCCAGCAGCTTAGCCTGGGACAGGGGTGCCTATGGCTACACCTTC. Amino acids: CASSLAWDRGAYGYTF.

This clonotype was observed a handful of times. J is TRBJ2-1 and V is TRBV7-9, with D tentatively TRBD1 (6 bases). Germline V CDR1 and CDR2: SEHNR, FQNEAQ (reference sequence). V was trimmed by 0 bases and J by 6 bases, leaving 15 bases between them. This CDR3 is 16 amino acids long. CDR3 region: CASSLAWAGAVNEQFF. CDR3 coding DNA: TGTGCCAGCAGCTTAGCGTGGGCAGGGGCGGTCAATGAGCAGTTCTTC.

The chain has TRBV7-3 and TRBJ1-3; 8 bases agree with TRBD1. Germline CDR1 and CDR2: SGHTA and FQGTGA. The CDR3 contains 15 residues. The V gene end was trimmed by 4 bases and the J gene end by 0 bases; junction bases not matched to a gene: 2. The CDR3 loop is CASSSTGGSGNTIYF. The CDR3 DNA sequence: TGTGCCAGCAGCTCTACAGGGGGCTCTGGAAACACCATATATTTT.

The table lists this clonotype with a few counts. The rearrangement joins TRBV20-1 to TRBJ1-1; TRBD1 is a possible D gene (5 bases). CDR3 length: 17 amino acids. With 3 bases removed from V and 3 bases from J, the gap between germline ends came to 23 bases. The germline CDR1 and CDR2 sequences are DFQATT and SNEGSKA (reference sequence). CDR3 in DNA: TGCAGTGCTAGCGGCGGGGGGGGTAGGGTTAAGGACACTGAAGCTTTCTTT. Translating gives CSASGGGGRVKDTEAFF.

The CDR3 nucleotides read TGTGCCAGCGGGAGCGGTGATACGCAGTATTTT. Translated, it gives CASGSGDTQYF. The chain carries TRBV12-3 or TRBV12-4 and TRBJ2-3; D may be TRBD2 (5 bases). V lost 8 bases, J lost 6 bases, and 9 bases lay in between. The CDR3 runs 11 residues.

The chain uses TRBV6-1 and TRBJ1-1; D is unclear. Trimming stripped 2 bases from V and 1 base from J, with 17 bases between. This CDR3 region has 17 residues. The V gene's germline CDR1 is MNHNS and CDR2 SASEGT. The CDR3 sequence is CASSENRLGLRNTEAFF. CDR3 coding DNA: TGTGCCAGCAGTGAAAACCGCTTAGGTCTTCGGAACACTGAAGCTTTCTTT.

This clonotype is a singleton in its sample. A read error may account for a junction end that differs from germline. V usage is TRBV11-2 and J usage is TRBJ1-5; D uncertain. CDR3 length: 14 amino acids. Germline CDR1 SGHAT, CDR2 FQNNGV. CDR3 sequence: CASSQVRGNQPQHF. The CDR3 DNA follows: TGCGCCAGCAGCCAAGTGCGCGGGAATCAGCCCCAGCATTTT.

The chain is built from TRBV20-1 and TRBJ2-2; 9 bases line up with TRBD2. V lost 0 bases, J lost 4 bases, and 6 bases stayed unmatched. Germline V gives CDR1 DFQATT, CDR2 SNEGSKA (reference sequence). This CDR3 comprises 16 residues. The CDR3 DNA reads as TGCAGTGCTAGAGAGCTAGCGGGATTGGGCACCGGGGAGCTGTTTTTT. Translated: CSARELAGLGTGELFF.

The CDR3 DNA follows: TGCGCCAGCAGCTTGGACAGACCAGATGGGGAGCTGTTTTTT. Protein: CASSLDRPDGELFF. The V gene is TRBV5-1, the J gene TRBJ2-2; D is unclear. The germline V and J ends were trimmed by 0 bases and 8 bases, with 11 bases remaining between them. Germline V lookup: CDR1 SGHRS, CDR2 YFSETQ. This CDR3 has 14 residues.

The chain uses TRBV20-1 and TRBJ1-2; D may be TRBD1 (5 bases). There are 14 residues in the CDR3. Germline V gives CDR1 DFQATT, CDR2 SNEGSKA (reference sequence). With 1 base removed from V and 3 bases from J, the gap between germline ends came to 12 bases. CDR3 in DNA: TGCAGTGCTAGAGGTCCAGGCAGGGACTATGGCTACACCTTC. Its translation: CSARGPGRDYGYTF.

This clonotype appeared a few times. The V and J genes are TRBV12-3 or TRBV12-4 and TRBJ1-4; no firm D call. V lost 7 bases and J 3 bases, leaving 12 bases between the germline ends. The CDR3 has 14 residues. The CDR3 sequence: CASTKRVPNEKLFF. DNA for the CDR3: TGTGCCAGCACCAAGAGGGTCCCTAATGAAAAACTGTTTTTT.

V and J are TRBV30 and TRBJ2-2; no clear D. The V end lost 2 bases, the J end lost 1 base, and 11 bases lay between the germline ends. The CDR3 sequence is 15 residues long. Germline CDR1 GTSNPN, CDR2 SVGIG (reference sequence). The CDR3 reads CAWSHNNLNTGELFF. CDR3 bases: TGTGCCTGGAGTCATAATAACTTGAACACCGGGGAGCTGTTTTTT. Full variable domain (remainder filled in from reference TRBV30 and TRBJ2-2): SQTIHQWPATLVQPVGSPLSLECTVEGTSNPNLYWYRQAAGRGLQLLFYSVGIGQISSEVPQNLSASRPQDRQFILSSKKLLLSDSGFYLCAWSHNNLNTGELFFGEGSRLTVL.

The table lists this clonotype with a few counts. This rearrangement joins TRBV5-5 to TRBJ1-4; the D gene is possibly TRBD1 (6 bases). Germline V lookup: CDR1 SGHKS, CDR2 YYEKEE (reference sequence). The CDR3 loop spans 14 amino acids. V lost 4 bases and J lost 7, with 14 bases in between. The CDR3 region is CASSLDRFIEKLFF. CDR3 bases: TGTGCCAGCAGCCTCGACAGGTTTATTGAAAAACTGTTTTTT.

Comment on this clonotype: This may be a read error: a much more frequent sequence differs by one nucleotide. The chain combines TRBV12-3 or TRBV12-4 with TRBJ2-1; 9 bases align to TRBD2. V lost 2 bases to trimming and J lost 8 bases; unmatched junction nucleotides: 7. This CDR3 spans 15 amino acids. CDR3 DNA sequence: TGTGCCAGCAGTTTAAGTAGCGGGAGTATCGATGAGCAGTTCTTC. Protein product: CASSLSSGSIDEQFF.

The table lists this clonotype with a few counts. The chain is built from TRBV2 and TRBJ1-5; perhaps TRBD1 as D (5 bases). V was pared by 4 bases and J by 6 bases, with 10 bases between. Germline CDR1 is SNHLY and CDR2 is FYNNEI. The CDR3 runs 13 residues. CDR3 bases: TGTGCCAGCAGTGTGGGAGGGGCTCAGCCCCAGCATTTT. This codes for CASSVGGAQPQHF. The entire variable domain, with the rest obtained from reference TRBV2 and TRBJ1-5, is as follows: EPEVTQTPSHQVTQMGQEVILRCVPISNHLYFYWYRQILGQKVEFLVSFYNNEISEKSEIFDDQFSVERPDGSNFTLKIRSTKLEDSAMYFCASSVGGAQPQHFGDGTRLSIL.

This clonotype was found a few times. DNA of the CDR3: TGTGCCAGCAGCGCCGGGGCCTACAATGAGCAGTTCTTC. Protein sequence: CASSAGAYNEQFF. The rearrangement links TRBV7-9 to TRBJ2-1; TRBD2 might be the D (5 bases). Looked up from germline, CDR1 is SEHNR and CDR2 is FQNEAQ (reference sequence). The CDR3 sequence is 13 residues long. V lost 5 bases and J lost 2, with 7 bases in between. The full variable domain, completed using reference TRBV7-9 and TRBJ2-1, is DTGVSQNPRHKITKRGQNVTFRCDPISEHNRLYWYRQTLGQGPEFLTYFQNEAQLEKSRLLSDRFSAERPKGSFSTLEIQRTEQGDSAMYLCASSAGAYNEQFFGPGTRLTVL.

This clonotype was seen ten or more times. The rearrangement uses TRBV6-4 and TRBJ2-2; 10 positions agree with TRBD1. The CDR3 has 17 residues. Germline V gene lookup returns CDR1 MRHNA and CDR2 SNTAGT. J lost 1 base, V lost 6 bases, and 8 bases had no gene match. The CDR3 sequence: CASREGQGVRNTGELFF. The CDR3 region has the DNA TGTGCCAGCAGAGAAGGACAGGGGGTCCGGAACACCGGGGAGCTGTTTTTT.